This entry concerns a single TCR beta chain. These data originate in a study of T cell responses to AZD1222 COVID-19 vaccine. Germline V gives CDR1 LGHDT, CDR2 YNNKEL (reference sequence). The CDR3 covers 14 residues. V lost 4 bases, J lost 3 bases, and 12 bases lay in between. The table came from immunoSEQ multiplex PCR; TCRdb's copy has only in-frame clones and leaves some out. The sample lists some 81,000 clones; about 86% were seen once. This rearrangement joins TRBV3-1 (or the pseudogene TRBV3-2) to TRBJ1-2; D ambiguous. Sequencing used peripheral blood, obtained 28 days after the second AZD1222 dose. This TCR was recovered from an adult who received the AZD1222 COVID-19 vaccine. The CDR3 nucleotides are TGTGCCAGCAGCCCCAGAGGTTTCGACTATGGCTACACCTTC. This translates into CASSPRGFDYGYTF.